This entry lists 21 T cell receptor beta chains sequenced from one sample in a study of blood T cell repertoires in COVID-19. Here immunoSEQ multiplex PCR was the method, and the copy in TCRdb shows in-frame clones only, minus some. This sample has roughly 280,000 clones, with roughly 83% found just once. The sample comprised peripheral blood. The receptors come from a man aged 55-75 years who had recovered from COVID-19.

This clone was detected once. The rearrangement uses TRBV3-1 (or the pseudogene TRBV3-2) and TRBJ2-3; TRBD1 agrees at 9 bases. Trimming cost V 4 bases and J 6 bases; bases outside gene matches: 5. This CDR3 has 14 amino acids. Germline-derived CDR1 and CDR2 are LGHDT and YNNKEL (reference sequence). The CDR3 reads CASSPDRGADTQYF. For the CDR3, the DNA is TGTGCCAGCAGCCCGGACAGGGGAGCTGATACGCAGTATTTT.

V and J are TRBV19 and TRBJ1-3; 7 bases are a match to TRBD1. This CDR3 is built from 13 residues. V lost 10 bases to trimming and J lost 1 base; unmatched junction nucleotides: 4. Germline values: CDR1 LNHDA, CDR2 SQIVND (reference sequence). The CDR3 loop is CATNRGSGNTIYF. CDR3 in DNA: TGTGCCACCAACAGGGGATCTGGAAACACCATATATTTT.

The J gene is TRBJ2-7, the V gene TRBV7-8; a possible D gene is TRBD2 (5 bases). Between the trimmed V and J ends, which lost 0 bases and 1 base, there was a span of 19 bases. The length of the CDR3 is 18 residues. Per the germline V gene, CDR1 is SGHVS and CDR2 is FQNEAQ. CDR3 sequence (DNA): TGTGCCAGCAGCTTAGCGTCGGTTGAGGGATTGGGGTCCTACGAGCAGTACTTC. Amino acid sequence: CASSLASVEGLGSYEQYF.

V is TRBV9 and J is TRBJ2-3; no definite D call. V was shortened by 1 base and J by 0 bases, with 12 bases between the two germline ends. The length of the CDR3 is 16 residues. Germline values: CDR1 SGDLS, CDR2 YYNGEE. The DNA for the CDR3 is TGTGCCAGCAGCGTAACACGTCTGAAGAGCACAGATACGCAGTATTTT. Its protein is CASSVTRLKSTDTQYF. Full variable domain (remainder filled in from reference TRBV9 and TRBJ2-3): DSGVTQTPKHLITATGQRVTLRCSPRSGDLSVYWYQQSLDQGLQFLIQYYNGEERAKGNILERFSAQQFPDLHSELNLSSLELGDSALYFCASSVTRLKSTDTQYFGPGTRLTVL.

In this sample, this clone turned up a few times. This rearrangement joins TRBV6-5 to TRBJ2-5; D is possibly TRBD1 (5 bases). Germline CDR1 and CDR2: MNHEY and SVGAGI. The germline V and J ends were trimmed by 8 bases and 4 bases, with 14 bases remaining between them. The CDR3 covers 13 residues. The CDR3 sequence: CASCRDTGETQYF. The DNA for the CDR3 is TGTGCCAGCTGCAGGGATACGGGAGAGACCCAGTACTTC.

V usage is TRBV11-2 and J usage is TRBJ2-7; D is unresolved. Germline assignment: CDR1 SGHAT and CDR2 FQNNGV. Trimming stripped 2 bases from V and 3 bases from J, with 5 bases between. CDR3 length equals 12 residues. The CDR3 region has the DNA TGTGCCAGCAGCTTATTTAACTACGAGCAGTACTTC. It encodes CASSLFNYEQYF.

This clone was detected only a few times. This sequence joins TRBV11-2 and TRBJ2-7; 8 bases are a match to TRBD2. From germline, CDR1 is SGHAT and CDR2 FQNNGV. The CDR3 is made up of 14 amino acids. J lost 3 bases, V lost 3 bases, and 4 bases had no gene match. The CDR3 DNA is TGTGCCAGCAGCTTCCAGCGGGGGAACTACGAGCAGTACTTC. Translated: CASSFQRGNYEQYF.

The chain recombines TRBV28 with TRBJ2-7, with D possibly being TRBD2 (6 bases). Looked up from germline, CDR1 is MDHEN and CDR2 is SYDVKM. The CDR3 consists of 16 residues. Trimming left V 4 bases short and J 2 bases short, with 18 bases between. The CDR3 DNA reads TGTGCCAGCAGTTCGGTCGGGGCGGGGCGCCCCTACGAGCAGTACTTC. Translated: CASSSVGAGRPYEQYF.

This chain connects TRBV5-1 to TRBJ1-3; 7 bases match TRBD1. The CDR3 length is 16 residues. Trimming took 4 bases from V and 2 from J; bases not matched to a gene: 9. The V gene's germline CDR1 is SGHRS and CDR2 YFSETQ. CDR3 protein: CASSQDLTGAGNTIYF. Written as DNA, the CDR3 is TGCGCCAGCAGCCAAGACCTTACAGGGGCTGGAAACACCATATATTTT.

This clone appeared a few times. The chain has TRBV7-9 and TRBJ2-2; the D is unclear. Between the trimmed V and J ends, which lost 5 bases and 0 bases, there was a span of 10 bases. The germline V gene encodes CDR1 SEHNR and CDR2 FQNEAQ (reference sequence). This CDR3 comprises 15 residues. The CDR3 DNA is TGTGCCAGCAGCCCAAGTGGGCCGAACACCGGGGAGCTGTTTTTT. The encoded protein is CASSPSGPNTGELFF.

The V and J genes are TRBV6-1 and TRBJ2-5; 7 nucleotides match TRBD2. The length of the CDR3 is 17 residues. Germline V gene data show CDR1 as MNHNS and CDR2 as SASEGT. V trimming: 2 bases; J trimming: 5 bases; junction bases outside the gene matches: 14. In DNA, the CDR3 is TGTGCCAGCAGTGAATTGAGTGGGGTCGCCGGGGGGGAGACCCAGTACTTC. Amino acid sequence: CASSELSGVAGGETQYF.

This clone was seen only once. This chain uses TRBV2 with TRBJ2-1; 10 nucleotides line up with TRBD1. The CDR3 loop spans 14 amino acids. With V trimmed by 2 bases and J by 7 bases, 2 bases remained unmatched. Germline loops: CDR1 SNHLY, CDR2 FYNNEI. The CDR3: CASSEWDRGNEQFF. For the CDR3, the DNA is TGTGCCAGCAGTGAATGGGACAGGGGAAATGAGCAGTTCTTC.

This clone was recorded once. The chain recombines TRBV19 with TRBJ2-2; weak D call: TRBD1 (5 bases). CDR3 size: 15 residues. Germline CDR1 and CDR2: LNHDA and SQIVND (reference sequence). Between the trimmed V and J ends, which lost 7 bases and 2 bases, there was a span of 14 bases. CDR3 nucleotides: TGTGCCAGTAAGGAGCAGGGTGGAAACACCGGGGAGCTGTTTTTT. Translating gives CASKEQGGNTGELFF.

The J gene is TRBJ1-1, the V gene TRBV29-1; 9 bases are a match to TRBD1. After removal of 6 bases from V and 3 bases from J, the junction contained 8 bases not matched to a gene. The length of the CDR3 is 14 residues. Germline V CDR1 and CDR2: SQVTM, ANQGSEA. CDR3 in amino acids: CSVVTGGLYTEAFF. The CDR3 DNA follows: TGCAGCGTGGTGACAGGGGGTCTTTACACTGAAGCTTTCTTT.

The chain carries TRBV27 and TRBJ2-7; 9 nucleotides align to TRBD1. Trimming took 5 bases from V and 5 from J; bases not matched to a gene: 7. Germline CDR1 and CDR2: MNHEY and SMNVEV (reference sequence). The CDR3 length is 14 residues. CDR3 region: CASSTGTGRNEQYF. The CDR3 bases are TGTGCCAGCAGTACTGGGACAGGGAGGAACGAGCAGTACTTC.

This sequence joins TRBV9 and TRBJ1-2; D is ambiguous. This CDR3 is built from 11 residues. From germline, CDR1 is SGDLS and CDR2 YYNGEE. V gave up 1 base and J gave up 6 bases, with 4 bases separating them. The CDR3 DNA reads TGTGCCAGCAGCGTAAACAATGGCTACACCTTC. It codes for CASSVNNGYTF.

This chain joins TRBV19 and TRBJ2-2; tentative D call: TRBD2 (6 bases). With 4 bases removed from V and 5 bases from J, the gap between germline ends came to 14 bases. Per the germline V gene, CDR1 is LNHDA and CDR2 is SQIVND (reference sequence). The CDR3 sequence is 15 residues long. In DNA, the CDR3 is TGTGCCAGTAGTAGTGGGGGGAGCAGGACCGGGGAGCTGTTTTTT. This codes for CASSSGGSRTGELFF. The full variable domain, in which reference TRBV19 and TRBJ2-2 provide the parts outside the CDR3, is DGGITQSPKYLFRKEGQNVTLSCEQNLNHDAMYWYRQDPGQGLRLIYYSQIVNDFQKGDIAEGYSVSREKKESFPLTVTSAQKNPTAFYLCASSSGGSRTGELFFGEGSRLTVL.

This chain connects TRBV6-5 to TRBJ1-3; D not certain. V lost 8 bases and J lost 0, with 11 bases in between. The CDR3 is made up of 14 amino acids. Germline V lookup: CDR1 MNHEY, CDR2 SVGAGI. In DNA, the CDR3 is TGTGCCAGCGCTCGAGGGAGCTCTGGAAACACCATATATTTT. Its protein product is CASARGSSGNTIYF.

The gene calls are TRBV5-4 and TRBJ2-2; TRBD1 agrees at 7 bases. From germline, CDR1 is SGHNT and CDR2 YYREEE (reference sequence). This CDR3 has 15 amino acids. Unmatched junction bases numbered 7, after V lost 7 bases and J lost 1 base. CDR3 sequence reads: CASGLGDRNTGELFF. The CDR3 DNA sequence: TGTGCCAGCGGTCTCGGGGACAGGAACACCGGGGAGCTGTTTTTT.

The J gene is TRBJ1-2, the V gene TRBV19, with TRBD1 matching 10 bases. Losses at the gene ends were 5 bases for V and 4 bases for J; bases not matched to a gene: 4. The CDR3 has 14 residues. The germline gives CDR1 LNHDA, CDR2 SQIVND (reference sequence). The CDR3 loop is CASSGRDRGYGYTF. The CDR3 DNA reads TGTGCCAGTAGTGGCCGGGACAGGGGCTATGGCTACACCTTC. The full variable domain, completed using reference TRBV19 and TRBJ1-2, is DGGITQSPKYLFRKEGQNVTLSCEQNLNHDAMYWYRQDPGQGLRLIYYSQIVNDFQKGDIAEGYSVSREKKESFPLTVTSAQKNPTAFYLCASSGRDRGYGYTFGSGTRLTVV.

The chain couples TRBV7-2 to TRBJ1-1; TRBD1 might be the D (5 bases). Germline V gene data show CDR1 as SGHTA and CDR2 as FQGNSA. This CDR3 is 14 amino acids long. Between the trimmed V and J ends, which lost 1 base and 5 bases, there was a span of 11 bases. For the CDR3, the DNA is TGTGCCAGCAGCTTAGGACAGACCGGGACTGAAGCTTTCTTT. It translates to CASSLGQTGTEAFF. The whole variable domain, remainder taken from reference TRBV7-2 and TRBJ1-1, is GAGVSQSPSNKVTEKGKDVELRCDPISGHTALYWYRQSLGQGLEFLIYFQGNSAPDKSGLPSDRFSAERTGGSVSTLTIQRTQQEDSAVYLCASSLGQTGTEAFFGQGTRLTVV.